Listed below are T cell receptor beta chains from one sample, sequenced in a study of Ad26.COV2.S vaccination and SARS-CoV-2 variants. The method was immunoSEQ multiplex PCR; TCRdb's version includes in-frame clones alone and lacks a portion of them. This table holds 430,000 or so clones, 75% to 95% found once. The sample in question was peripheral blood, obtained in a trial of Ad26.COV2.S vaccine versus placebo. These receptors all stem from a person aged 18 to 59 who received the Ad26.COV2.S COVID-19 vaccine or a placebo. Each CDR3 is given with its conserved first and last residue. A D gene is named only where the DNA matches it firmly. Part of the rows lack a size; the others show once, few, many or a class for expanded clones.

clone size,V gene,J gene,D gene,CDR3 protein,CDR3 DNA
NA,TRBV25-1,TRBJ1-1,NA,CASRGRENTEAFF,TGTGCCAGCAGGGGGAGGGAGAACACTGAAGCTTTCTTT
few,TRBV7-9,TRBJ2-1,TRBD2,CASSSGTSGGNEQFF,TGTGCCAGCAGCTCCGGGACTAGCGGGGGCAATGAGCAGTTCTTC
NA,TRBV28,TRBJ1-2,NA,CASSSRLTYGYTF,TGTGCCAGCAGTTCCCGGTTAACCTATGGCTACACCTTC
few,TRBV5-1,TRBJ1-2,TRBD1,CASRAGTGTNYGYTF,TGCGCCAGCAGAGCCGGGACAGGGACTAACTATGGCTACACCTTC
NA,TRBV18,TRBJ2-5,NA,CASSPPNGETQYF,TGTGCCAGCTCACCACCGAACGGAGAGACCCAGTACTTC
NA,TRBV4-2,TRBJ2-5,TRBD1,CASSQGQGIGVWETQYF,TGTGCCAGCAGCCAGGGACAGGGAATAGGTGTGTGGGAGACCCAGTACTTC
NA,TRBV2,TRBJ1-2,TRBD1,CASSDTGGAYGYTF,TGTGCCAGCAGTGATACAGGGGGCGCCTATGGCTACACCTTC
NA,TRBV13,TRBJ2-3,NA,CASSLAEAITDTQYF,TGTGCCAGCAGCTTAGCGGAGGCCATCACAGATACGCAGTATTTT
NA,TRBV7-2,TRBJ1-5,NA,CASSPVGHQPQHF,TGTGCCAGCAGCCCCGTTGGCCATCAGCCCCAGCATTTT
NA,TRBV4-1,TRBJ1-1,NA,CASSQGSTEAFF,TGCGCCAGCAGCCAGGGATCCACTGAAGCTTTCTTT
NA,TRBV3-1/TRBV3-2,TRBJ2-7,NA,CASSQGYQLEVVFYEQYF,TGTGCCAGCAGCCAGGGATATCAACTAGAGGTTGTTTTCTACGAGCAGTACTTC
NA,TRBV7-9,TRBJ1-3,NA,CASSLRREHSGNTIYF,TGTGCCAGCAGCTTAAGGCGGGAACACTCTGGAAACACCATATATTTT
NA,TRBV24-1,TRBJ2-1,TRBD2,CATSDSIGLAGYNEQFF,TGTGCCACCAGTGACTCGATTGGGCTAGCGGGTTACAATGAGCAGTTCTTC
NA,TRBV12-5,TRBJ1-5,NA,CASGLAQGDQPQHF,TGTGCTAGTGGTTTGGCACAGGGAGATCAGCCCCAGCATTTT
NA,TRBV6-2/TRBV6-3,TRBJ2-3,NA,CASSMADTQYF,TGTGCCAGCAGTATGGCAGATACGCAGTATTTT
NA,TRBV6-5,TRBJ2-1,NA,CASTPPYNEQFF,TGTGCCAGTACCCCCCCCTACAATGAGCAGTTCTTC
NA,TRBV5-1,TRBJ2-7,TRBD1,CASKVTGDYEQYF,TGCGCCAGCAAGGTGACAGGGGACTACGAGCAGTACTTC
once,TRBV4-2,TRBJ1-2,TRBD1,CASSQDGQGTSNYGYTF,TGTGCCAGCAGCCAAGATGGACAGGGCACGTCTAACTATGGCTACACCTTC
NA,TRBV6-5,TRBJ2-3,NA,CASRFGGGDTQYF,TGTGCCAGCAGATTCGGAGGTGGTGATACGCAGTATTTT
NA,TRBV3-1/TRBV3-2,TRBJ2-4,NA,CASSHRDSLRYF,TGTGCCAGCAGCCACCGGGACTCCCTTCGGTACTTC
NA,TRBV12-3/TRBV12-4,TRBJ1-1,NA,CASSFLRNTEAFF,TGTGCCAGCAGTTTTTTGAGGAACACTGAAGCTTTCTTT
NA,TRBV15,TRBJ2-7,TRBD1,CATSRYGQGGNLYEQYF,TGTGCCACCAGCAGATACGGACAGGGTGGTAATCTTTACGAGCAGTACTTC
NA,TRBV24-1,TRBJ2-1,TRBD2,CATSALTGLVFEQQFF,TGTGCCACCAGTGCCCTCACGGGACTAGTATTCGAGCAGCAGTTCTTC
NA,TRBV7-8,TRBJ1-5,NA,CASSLGPQGTSNQPQHF,TGTGCCAGCAGCTTAGGCCCCCAGGGGACCAGCAATCAGCCCCAGCATTTT
NA,TRBV6-2/TRBV6-3,TRBJ1-5,TRBD1,CASSTRTGLSNQPQHF,TGTGCCAGCAGCACGAGGACAGGCCTTAGCAATCAGCCCCAGCATTTT
NA,TRBV18,TRBJ2-1,TRBD2,CASSPPGLAGGHEQFF,TGTGCCAGCTCACCACCTGGACTAGCGGGAGGACATGAGCAGTTCTTC
NA,TRBV27,TRBJ1-1,NA,CATKGEADSSNTEAFF,TGTGCCACCAAGGGGGAAGCGGACAGTTCGAACACTGAAGCTTTCTTT
NA,TRBV7-2,TRBJ2-7,TRBD1,CASSGTGTGDSSYEQYF,TGTGCCAGCAGCGGAACCGGGACAGGGGATAGCTCCTACGAGCAGTACTTC
few,TRBV11-3,TRBJ1-5,NA,CASSPHSPQHF,TGTGCCAGCAGTCCACACTCACCCCAGCATTTT
NA,TRBV19,TRBJ2-5,NA,CASSIGTQETQYF,TGTGCCAGTAGTATAGGGACACAAGAGACCCAGTACTTC
NA,TRBV25-1,TRBJ2-3,NA,CASGNLHKFKQSTDTQYF,TGTGCCAGCGGAAATCTACACAAATTTAAACAGAGCACAGATACGCAGTATTTT
NA,TRBV6-5,TRBJ2-1,NA,CASQTGYNEQFF,TGTGCTTCACAGACGGGATATAATGAGCAGTTCTTC
NA,TRBV6-5,TRBJ2-2,TRBD1,CASSTTGSNTGELFF,TGTGCCAGCAGTACGACAGGGTCGAACACCGGGGAGCTGTTTTTT
NA,TRBV5-1,TRBJ2-1,TRBD2,CASSIPTSSTSNEQFF,TGCGCCAGCAGCATTCCGACTAGCTCCACTTCAAATGAGCAGTTCTTC
NA,TRBV28,TRBJ2-1,NA,CASSPTAPTYNEQFF,TGTGCCAGCAGTCCGACTGCCCCCACCTACAATGAGCAGTTCTTC
NA,TRBV10-3,TRBJ1-1,NA,CAISDSGWANTEAFF,TGTGCCATCAGCGACTCAGGGTGGGCGAACACTGAAGCTTTCTTT
NA,TRBV29-1,TRBJ1-1,NA,CSVEAGLNTEAFF,TGCAGCGTTGAAGCAGGCCTGAACACTGAAGCTTTCTTT
NA,TRBV5-1,TRBJ2-6,NA,CASSKDSNVLTF,TGCGCCAGCAGCAAGGACAGCAACGTCCTGACTTTC
NA,TRBV12-3/TRBV12-4,TRBJ2-3,NA,CASQARDTDTQYF,TGTGCCAGTCAGGCTAGGGACACAGATACGCAGTATTTT
NA,TRBV5-1,TRBJ2-5,TRBD2,CASSSQLAGRGETQYF,TGCGCCAGCAGCTCGCAACTAGCGGGAAGGGGAGAGACCCAGTACTTC
few,TRBV27,TRBJ2-1,NA,CASSDIPARNEQFF,TGTGCCAGCAGCGACATTCCGGCGCGCAATGAGCAGTTCTTC
NA,TRBV29-1,TRBJ2-7,NA,CSASDRYEQYF,TGCAGCGCTTCTGACCGATACGAGCAGTACTTC
NA,TRBV7-2,TRBJ2-2,NA,CASSFRVSGELFF,TGTGCCAGCAGCTTTCGGGTTTCCGGGGAGCTGTTTTTT
NA,TRBV27,TRBJ2-7,NA,CASSLSISYEQYF,TGTGCCAGCAGTTTATCGATCTCCTACGAGCAGTACTTC
NA,TRBV27,TRBJ1-6,NA,CASSLWGAGNSPLHF,TGTGCCAGCAGTTTATGGGGGGCGGGGAATTCACCCCTCCACTTT
NA,TRBV7-2,TRBJ1-5,NA,CASSFDRDQPQHF,TGTGCCAGCAGCTTTGACAGAGATCAGCCCCAGCATTTT
NA,TRBV6-4,TRBJ2-1,TRBD2,CASSRPPGTSGISYNEQFF,TGTGCCAGCAGCCGTCCACCCGGGACTAGCGGGATCTCCTACAATGAGCAGTTCTTC
NA,TRBV11-3,TRBJ2-3,NA,CASSYGSATDTQYF,TGTGCCAGCAGCTACGGGAGCGCCACAGATACGCAGTATTTT
NA,TRBV6-2/TRBV6-3,TRBJ2-7,NA,CASSYNVGGLSYEQYF,TGTGCCAGCAGTTACAATGTCGGGGGCCTCTCCTACGAGCAGTACTTC
NA,TRBV30,TRBJ1-4,NA,CAWSVRGPEKLFF,TGTGCCTGGAGTGTCAGGGGTCCGGAAAAACTGTTTTTT
NA,TRBV6-2/TRBV6-3,TRBJ2-7,NA,CASSPGDYEQYF,TGTGCCAGCAGTCCGGGAGACTACGAGCAGTACTTC
NA,TRBV14,TRBJ1-1,TRBD1,CASSQQGAYTEAFF,TGTGCCAGCAGCCAACAGGGGGCTTACACTGAAGCTTTCTTT
NA,TRBV20-1,TRBJ2-1,NA,CSASRQYNEQFF,TGCAGTGCTAGTCGACAGTACAATGAGCAGTTCTTC
NA,TRBV29-1,TRBJ2-5,NA,CSVDGGRETQYF,TGCAGCGTTGACGGGGGGCGAGAGACCCAGTACTTC